The 4 T cell receptor beta chains in this list originate from one sample, sequenced in a study of blood T cell repertoires in COVID-19. Measured with immunoSEQ multiplex PCR; TCRdb has only the in-frame clones, and not every one. The sample comprises under 300,000 clones, less than 90% of which are singletons, and 6.2% rests with the top ten. The sequenced sample consisted of peripheral blood. The receptor source for this set is a man in his fifties or sixties with acute or convalescent COVID-19.

The V gene is TRBV7-8, the J gene TRBJ2-7; maybe TRBD1 (6 bases). Per germline, CDR1 SGHVS and CDR2 FQNEAQ. The CDR3 runs to 16 residues. V gave up 0 bases and J gave up 1 base, with 13 bases separating them. The CDR3 DNA sequence: TGTGCCAGCAGCTTAGCAAGATTGAGGGGGTCCTACGAGCAGTACTTC. Translation gives CASSLARLRGSYEQYF.

The chain uses TRBV9 and TRBJ1-4, with a weak D call TRBD1 (6 bases). Trimming left V 3 bases short and J 5 bases short, with 14 bases between. The germline CDR1 and CDR2 sequences are SGDLS and YYNGEE. This CDR3 is built from 15 residues. DNA for the CDR3: TGTGCCAGCAGCGAACGGGCGGGGGGCAATGAAAAACTGTTTTTT. Amino acids: CASSERAGGNEKLFF.

The chain links TRBV7-3 to TRBJ2-1, with TRBD2 matching over 14 bases. Germline CDR1 and CDR2: SGHTA and FQGTGA. The CDR3 totals 17 residues. J was trimmed by 9 bases and V by 5 bases; bases with no gene match: 12. The CDR3 protein is CASSLIPGLAGDTEQFF. CDR3 DNA: TGTGCCAGCAGCCTAATCCCGGGACTAGCGGGAGATACTGAGCAGTTCTTC.

This clone was detected a few times. The gene calls are TRBV7-9 and TRBJ2-6, with D uncertain. Trimming shortened V by 1 base and J by 0 bases, and 7 bases separated the two germline ends. This CDR3 contains 16 residues. Germline V lookup: CDR1 SEHNR, CDR2 FQNEAQ (reference sequence). CDR3 sequence: CASSLVISSGANVLTF. CDR3 nucleotides: TGTGCCAGCAGCTTAGTGATCAGCTCTGGGGCCAACGTCCTGACTTTC.